This T cell receptor beta chain was obtained from a study of T cell responses to AZD1222 COVID-19 vaccine. Study-level results: Along spike, vaccine-associated CD4 TCRs were found throughout, with dominance at 160-218 and 743-854. Baseline serology detected seropositivity in only a handful of AZD1222 recipients. Two AZD1222 doses significantly raised spike-specific TCR breadth and depth over controls.

CDR3 size: 14 residues. The germline V gene encodes CDR1 MGHDK and CDR2 SYGVNS. Losses at the gene ends were 6 bases for V and 4 bases for J; bases not matched to a gene: 8. Second-dose timings of about 4 or about 12 weeks were pooled. Profiled with immunoSEQ multiplex PCR; TCRdb holds only in-frame clones, not every one. The sample holds several thousand clones, 88% seen once. Comments on this clone: What it recognizes is unknown.

The chain couples TRBV25-1 to TRBJ1-2, with 7 bases identical to TRBD1. The sequence came from an adult who received the AZD1222 COVID-19 vaccine. Sample: peripheral blood, taken 28 days after the second AZD1222 dose. CDR3 DNA: TGTGCCAGCAGCCGAGGGGGCGGTGGCTATGGCTACACCTTC. Its translation is CASSRGGGGYGYTF.